Here is one TCR beta chain with its context. The V end lost 6 bases, the J end lost 5 bases, and 11 bases lay between the germline ends. The length of the CDR3 is 13 residues. Germline CDR1 SEHNR, CDR2 FQNEAQ (reference sequence). Participant-given clinical history determined each cohort assignment. Produced via immunoSEQ multiplex PCR; TCRdb's table is partial and in-frame only. The sample includes over 350,000 clones, 87% of them seen just once. These data are taken from a study of blood T cell repertoires in COVID-19. The chain couples TRBV7-9 to TRBJ2-1; D is uncertain. This receptor was taken from a woman under 30 with acute COVID-19. Sequencing used PBMCs or T cells enriched from blood (not recorded which). As DNA, the CDR3 is TGTGCCAGCAGGATCGGTGCGGACAATGAGCAGTTCTTC. Encoded protein: CASRIGADNEQFF.